Below, one T cell receptor beta chain is given with its context. Antigen: not known. These data belong to a study of T-cell memory formation after mild COVID-19. This CDR3 is 11 amino acids long. The V gene lost 10 bases and the J gene lost 1 base, with 7 bases spanning the gap. TCRdb itself ran the 5' RACE reads through MiXCR, one entry per CDR3 protein. The sample shows approximately 48,000 distinct CDR3 sequences, approximately 7.6% of them seen only once. Study-level results: Researchers report contracting CD4+ clones mostly in CM and EM, with CD8+ clones in EMRA.

The specimen sequenced was PBMCs or a T cell subset sorted from them (not recorded which). The genes are TRBV12-3 or TRBV12-4 and TRBJ1-1; D not certain. This sequence was found in a young man who had mild COVID-19 (a few samples of this study predate the infection). Cell type and time point are not known. In DNA, the CDR3 is TGTGCCACCTCGAGGAACACTGAAGCTTTCTTT. Translating gives CATSRNTEAFF.